These 18 T cell receptor beta chains came from one sample sequenced in a study of Graves' ophthalmopathy and Graves' hyperthyroidism. For repertoire sequencing, the TCR beta CDR3 regions were amplified from RNA transcripts. A first-round RT-PCR used HTBI primers, followed by a second-round multiplex PCR. From the multiplex PCR reads, TCRdb called clonotypes with MiXCR, one entry per CDR3 protein. The data show approximately 540,000 distinct CDR3 sequences, under 40% seen once. The specimen sequenced was peripheral blood or thyroid tissue (not recorded which). The receptors originated from an adult man with Graves' hyperthyroidism.

This clonotype was detected ten times or more. This chain uses TRBV5-6 with TRBJ1-2; D is uncertain. The CDR3 is 13 amino acids. V was pared by 2 bases and J by 5 bases, with 10 bases between. Looked up from germline, CDR1 is SGHDT and CDR2 is YYEEEE. Here the CDR3 DNA reads TGTGCCAGCAGCTTAGGATCGGATTATGGCTACACCTTC. This translates into CASSLGSDYGYTF.

This clonotype was found many times. V usage is TRBV20-1 and J usage is TRBJ2-7; a weak D match, TRBD2 (6 bases). The V and J ends lost 6 bases and 1 base respectively, with 16 bases between them. Germline V gene data show CDR1 as DFQATT and CDR2 as SNEGSKA (reference sequence). This CDR3 has 14 amino acids. The CDR3 DNA sequence: TGCAGTGCCAGTACCCGGGACTTTTCCTACGAGCAGTACTTC. It is translated as CSASTRDFSYEQYF.

This clonotype was detected ten times or more. The gene calls are TRBV10-2 and TRBJ2-5, with TRBD2 identical over 9 bases. The CDR3 is made up of 13 amino acids. Germline lookup yields CDR1 WSHSY and CDR2 SAAADI. CDR3 protein: CAVAGGRAETQYF. The CDR3 region has the DNA TGCGCAGTAGCAGGCGGGAGGGCAGAGACCCAGTACTTC.

This clonotype has a count of ten or more. The chain recombines TRBV28 with TRBJ1-2; possibly TRBD1 for D (5 bases). The ends were cut back, 6 bases at V and 6 bases at J, with 20 bases in the middle. The germline V gene has CDR1 MDHEN and CDR2 SYDVKM. The CDR3 has 15 amino acids. Written as DNA, the CDR3 is TGTGCCAGCAGCTTCTCTTGGAGGGGAAAGGATGGCTACACCTTC. Encoded protein: CASSFSWRGKDGYTF.

This clonotype showed up many times. The rearrangement uses TRBV5-8 and TRBJ2-5; 7 bases match TRBD1. The germline CDR1 and CDR2 sequences are SGHTS and YDEGEE. V shed 3 bases, J shed 5 bases, and the junction held 7 bases outside the gene matches. This CDR3 is built from 14 residues. The CDR3 region is CASSWGTAKETQYF. In nucleotides, the CDR3 is TGTGCCAGCAGCTGGGGGACAGCAAAGGAGACCCAGTACTTC.

This clonotype was found many times. The chain combines TRBV2 with TRBJ2-7; D uncertain. The V and J ends lost 6 bases and 9 bases respectively, with 6 bases between them. Germline values: CDR1 SNHLY, CDR2 FYNNEI. CDR3 length: 9 amino acids. The chain's CDR3 is CASRSGQYF. Here the CDR3 DNA reads TGTGCCAGCAGGTCGGGGCAGTACTTC.

The CDR3 coding sequence is TGTGCCAGCAGCCCTTCGGACGGGAACTATGGCTACACCTTC. Protein: CASSPSDGNYGYTF. This chain links TRBV3-1 with TRBJ1-2, with unresolved D. Germline loops: CDR1 LGHDT, CDR2 YNNKEL (reference sequence). CDR3 length: 14 residues. Trimming cost V 4 bases and J 2 bases, with 11 bases left between them.

As regards this clonotype: One junction end disagrees with the germline gene, perhaps due to a read error. V is TRBV5-1 and J is TRBJ1-4; D uncertain. This CDR3 has 14 amino acids. Per germline, CDR1 SGHRS and CDR2 YFSETQ. For the CDR3, the DNA is TGCGCCAGCAGCTTGGGGCAGATTAATGAAGAACTGTTTTTT. Its translation is CASSLGQINEELFF.

This clonotype has only a few counts. The chain has TRBV7-9 and TRBJ2-2, with 12 bases lining up with TRBD2. V trimming: 5 bases; J trimming: 7 bases; junction bases outside the gene matches: 8. The CDR3 is 16 residues long. Germline CDR1 reads SEHNR; CDR2 reads FQNEAQ (reference sequence). The CDR3 loop is CASSPRLAGAVGELFF. The DNA for the CDR3 is TGTGCCAGCAGCCCACGACTAGCGGGAGCAGTCGGGGAGCTGTTTTTT.

In this sample, this clonotype turned up a few times. The V and J genes are TRBV19 and TRBJ2-2, with D possibly TRBD2 on 5 matching bases. This CDR3 is built from 16 residues. Germline-derived CDR1 and CDR2 are LNHDA and SQIVND (reference sequence). V was trimmed by 3 bases and J by 4 bases, leaving 15 bases between them. The CDR3 nucleotides read TGTGCCAGTAGTATGGCTCTGGCTAGCACCACCGGGGAGCTGTTTTTT. As protein: CASSMALASTTGELFF. Based on the CDR3 plus reference TRBV19 and TRBJ2-2, the full variable domain is DGGITQSPKYLFRKEGQNVTLSCEQNLNHDAMYWYRQDPGQGLRLIYYSQIVNDFQKGDIAEGYSVSREKKESFPLTVTSAQKNPTAFYLCASSMALASTTGELFFGEGSRLTVL.

This clonotype was seen many times. The chain links TRBV12-5 to TRBJ2-6; a weak D match, TRBD2 (5 bases). This CDR3 spans 15 amino acids. The germline V gene has CDR1 LGHNT and CDR2 FRNRAP. Trimming removed 5 bases from V and 0 bases from J, with 8 bases in between. The CDR3 nucleotides are TGTGCTAGTGGTCCGGGGAACTCTGGGGCCAACGTCCTGACTTTC. Translated: CASGPGNSGANVLTF.

This clonotype appeared many times. The chain joins TRBV28 to TRBJ2-7; the match to TRBD1 covers 7 bases. The length of the CDR3 is 12 residues. V was clipped by 7 bases and J by 4 bases; unmatched bases: 4. Germline-derived CDR1 and CDR2 are MDHEN and SYDVKM. The CDR3 bases are TGTGCCAGCACGACAGGGTCTTACGAGCAGTACTTC. It specifies CASTTGSYEQYF.

This clonotype showed up many times. The junction differs from germline at one of its ends, possibly a read error. The rearrangement joins TRBV7-7 to TRBJ2-5, with D perhaps matching TRBD1 (6 bases). Looked up from germline, CDR1 is SSHAT and CDR2 is FNYEAQ (reference sequence). CDR3 length: 14 amino acids. The DNA for the CDR3 is TGTGCTAGCAGCTTACCAGGGGCCAAAGAGACCCAGTACTTC. Its translation is CASSLPGAKETQYF.

V gene TRBV4-1 combines with J gene TRBJ1-6; perhaps TRBD1 as D (5 bases). V lost 2 bases and J lost 6, with 14 bases in between. Germline CDR1 reads MGHRA; CDR2 reads YSYEKL. The CDR3 has 16 amino acids. CDR3 DNA sequence: TGCGCCAGCAGCCAATTTAAGGGGCTCGGTAATTCACCCCTCCACTTT. This translates into CASSQFKGLGNSPLHF.

This clonotype was counted ten times or more. V is TRBV20-1 and J is TRBJ1-2; D remains ambiguous. The CDR3 spans 12 residues. V dropped 3 bases and J dropped 1 base, with 6 bases sitting between them. Per germline, CDR1 DFQATT and CDR2 SNEGSKA (reference sequence). CDR3 DNA: TGCAGTGCTAGTGAGAGTAACTATGGCTACACCTTC. It is translated as CSASESNYGYTF.

The chain employs TRBV2 and TRBJ1-6, with TRBD1 matching over 8 bases. The germline gives CDR1 SNHLY, CDR2 FYNNEI. Trimming at V came to 2 bases and at J to 9 bases, leaving 6 bases not matched to a gene. CDR3 length: 15 residues. CDR3 bases: TGTGCCAGCAGTGAAAGGCAGGGGGCAGGTTCACCCCTCCACTTT. Translating it yields CASSERQGAGSPLHF.

The sample holds many counts of this clonotype. The chain couples TRBV7-9 to TRBJ2-5, with D maybe TRBD2 (5 bases). The CDR3 totals 14 residues. Between the trimmed V and J ends, which lost 2 bases and 4 bases, there was a span of 11 bases. Germline V CDR1 and CDR2: SEHNR, FQNEAQ (reference sequence). The CDR3 here is CASSLNGVSETQYF. CDR3 in DNA: TGTGCCAGCAGCTTAAACGGGGTATCAGAGACCCAGTACTTC.

This clonotype was counted ten times or more. This sequence joins TRBV4-1 and TRBJ2-7; 8 bases map to TRBD2. V dropped 0 bases and J dropped 6; count of bases not matched to a gene: 16. Per the germline V gene, CDR1 is MGHRA and CDR2 is YSYEKL. CDR3 length: 18 amino acids. The CDR3 spells CASSQDGPSGWALGEQYF. CDR3 coding DNA: TGCGCCAGCAGCCAAGACGGTCCTAGCGGGTGGGCCCTAGGCGAGCAGTACTTC.